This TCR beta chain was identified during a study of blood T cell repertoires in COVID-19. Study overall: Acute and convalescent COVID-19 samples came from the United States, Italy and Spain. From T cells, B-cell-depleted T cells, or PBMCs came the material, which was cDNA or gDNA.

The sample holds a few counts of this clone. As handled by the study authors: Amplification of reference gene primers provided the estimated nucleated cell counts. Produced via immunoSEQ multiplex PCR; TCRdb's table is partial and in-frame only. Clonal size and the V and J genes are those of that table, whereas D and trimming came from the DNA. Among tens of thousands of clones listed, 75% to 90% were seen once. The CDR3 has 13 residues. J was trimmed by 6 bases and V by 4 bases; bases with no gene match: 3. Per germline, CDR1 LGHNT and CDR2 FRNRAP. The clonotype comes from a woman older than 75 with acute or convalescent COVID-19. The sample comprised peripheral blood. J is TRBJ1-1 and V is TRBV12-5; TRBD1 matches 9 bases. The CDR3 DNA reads TGTGCTAGTGGTTCACAGGGGGCCTCTGAAGCTTTCTTT. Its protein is CASGSQGASEAFF. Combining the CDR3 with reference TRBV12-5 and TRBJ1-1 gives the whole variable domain DARVTQTPRHKVTEMGQEVTMRCQPILGHNTVFWYRQTMMQGLELLAYFRNRAPLDDSGMPKDRFSAEMPDATLATLKIQPSEPRDSAVYFCASGSQGASEAFFGQGTRLTVV.